This passage covers 29 T cell receptor beta chains from one sample sequenced in a study of long-term antiretroviral therapy in people with HIV. Survey-level resolution applied to immunoSEQ assay v3.0. Sequencing used immunoSEQ multiplex PCR; TCRdb keeps in-frame clones, though not all of them. The data contain about 11,000 clones, 80% to 90% of them singletons. Sequenced here: unsorted PBMCs, sampled 0.2 years before starting antiretroviral therapy. These receptors came from a woman aged 40 to 49 with HIV.

V and J are TRBV10-3 and TRBJ2-1, with D unclear. Germline assignment: CDR1 ENHRY and CDR2 SYGVKD. Trimming removed 2 bases from V and 4 bases from J, with 9 bases in between. The CDR3 is made up of 14 amino acids. CDR3 loop: CAISESFGYNEQFF. CDR3 in DNA: TGTGCCATCAGTGAGAGTTTTGGGTACAATGAGCAGTTCTTC.

The V call is TRBV19, the J call TRBJ1-2; D is undetermined. The CDR3 runs 13 residues. V was pared by 5 bases and J by 4 bases, with 11 bases between. Germline V gene sequence: CDR1 LNHDA, CDR2 SQIVND (reference sequence). CDR3 in amino acids: CASSAQMSYGYTF. DNA of the CDR3: TGTGCCAGTAGTGCCCAAATGAGCTATGGCTACACCTTC.

J is TRBJ1-1 and V is TRBV7-9; D not certain. Germline loops: CDR1 SEHNR, CDR2 FQNEAQ (reference sequence). V lost 0 bases, J lost 6 bases, and 5 bases lay in between. This CDR3 contains 12 residues. This CDR3 reads CASSLALAEAFF. The CDR3 DNA sequence: TGTGCCAGCAGCTTAGCTTTGGCTGAAGCTTTCTTT. Variable domain in full (rest from reference TRBV7-9 and TRBJ1-1): DTGVSQNPRHKITKRGQNVTFRCDPISEHNRLYWYRQTLGQGPEFLTYFQNEAQLEKSRLLSDRFSAERPKGSFSTLEIQRTEQGDSAMYLCASSLALAEAFFGQGTRLTVV.

In its sample, this clone was seen a few times. The rearrangement links TRBV6-5 to TRBJ2-2; D possibly corresponds to TRBD2 (7 bases). The CDR3 has 14 residues. The V end lost 8 bases, the J end lost 7 bases, and 17 bases lay between the germline ends. Germline-derived CDR1 and CDR2 are MNHEY and SVGAGI. CDR3 loop: CASRRAGASGELFF. The DNA for the CDR3 is TGTGCCAGCCGGCGGGCGGGGGCGAGCGGGGAGCTGTTTTTT.

V gene TRBV29-1 combines with J gene TRBJ1-1, with 9 positions matching TRBD1. V lost 6 bases, J lost 6 bases, and 11 bases stayed unmatched. Germline CDR1 is SQVTM and CDR2 is ANQGSEA. CDR3 length equals 14 residues. The CDR3 DNA reads as TGCAGCGTGCCCCCGGGACAGGGCTCCTCTGAAGCTTTCTTT. Its protein product is CSVPPGQGSSEAFF.

The rearrangement joins TRBV27 to TRBJ2-7; D tentatively reads TRBD1 or TRBD2 (5 bases each). Trimming shortened V by 6 bases and J by 0 bases, and 9 bases separated the two germline ends. This CDR3 is 13 amino acids long. Germline V lookup: CDR1 MNHEY, CDR2 SMNVEV (reference sequence). The CDR3 DNA follows: TGTGCCAGCAGGGAGGACATCTCCTACGAGCAGTACTTC. As protein: CASREDISYEQYF.

This clone was counted between two and nine times. The chain joins TRBV4-3 to TRBJ2-7, with D possibly matching TRBD1 (5 bases). The V and J ends lost 0 bases and 5 bases respectively, with 17 bases between them. This CDR3 has 16 amino acids. Germline CDR1 and CDR2: LGHNA and YSLEER. CDR3 nucleotides: TGCGCCAGCAGCCAAGATAGGGCAGGGAAAGGTAACGAGCAGTACTTC. Encoded protein: CASSQDRAGKGNEQYF.

This chain joins TRBV10-3 and TRBJ1-1; D remains unclear. Deletions cut 3 bases from V and 1 base from J, with 9 bases between. CDR1 and CDR2 (germline): ENHRY, SYGVKD. This CDR3 has 14 residues. As DNA, the CDR3 is TGTGCCATCAGTGAATCCTCGAGGAACACTGAAGCTTTCTTT. Translated, it gives CAISESSRNTEAFF.

The CDR3 protein is CASSQAGGGAPGDTQYF. DNA of the CDR3: TGCGCCAGCAGCCAAGCTGGAGGGGGGGCCCCCGGAGATACGCAGTATTTT. The chain couples TRBV4-3 to TRBJ2-3, with a weak D call TRBD2 (7 bases). The CDR3 totals 17 residues. Germline V gives CDR1 LGHNA, CDR2 YSLEER. Trimming pared 1 base from V and 5 bases from J, leaving 19 bases between.

The chain employs TRBV13 and TRBJ1-2; 7 bases agree with TRBD1. J was trimmed by 3 bases and V by 5 bases; bases with no gene match: 12. This CDR3 has 16 amino acids. Germline CDR1 and CDR2: PRHDT and FYEKMQ (reference sequence). DNA of the CDR3: TGTGCCAGCAGCCGCTGGGACAGAGGAAGCGACTATGGCTACACCTTC. Amino acid sequence: CASSRWDRGSDYGYTF.

Details on this clone: Relative to the germline gene, one junction end is altered; a read error may explain this. The chain is built from TRBV10-3 and TRBJ2-7; TRBD1 agrees at 7 bases. The CDR3 is 12 amino acids. Per the germline V gene, CDR1 is ENHRY and CDR2 is SYGVKD. In DNA, the CDR3 is TGTGCCATCAGCCCCGTAACAGGGGCCTTTTCCTTC. Its translation is CAISPVTGAFSF.

V gene TRBV2 combines with J gene TRBJ1-1; D remains ambiguous. CDR3 length: 11 amino acids. The germline V gene has CDR1 SNHLY and CDR2 FYNNEI. The V end was cut by 5 bases, the J end by 8 bases, with 9 bases between. The CDR3: CASSYYLEAFF. The DNA for the CDR3 is TGTGCCAGCAGTTATTACCTGGAAGCTTTCTTT.

The chain has TRBV30 and TRBJ1-1; TRBD1 matches at 8 bases. Germline V lookup: CDR1 GTSNPN, CDR2 SVGIG (reference sequence). The CDR3 totals 13 residues. With V trimmed by 4 bases and J by 2 bases, 3 bases remained unmatched. The CDR3 DNA reads TGTGCCTGGACCGGACAGGGAAACACTGAAGCTTTCTTT. Translated, it gives CAWTGQGNTEAFF.

V gene TRBV29-1 combines with J gene TRBJ1-3, with D perhaps matching TRBD1 (6 bases). The CDR3 totals 13 residues. Per germline, CDR1 SQVTM and CDR2 ANQGSEA. V was shortened by 5 bases and J by 0 bases, with 8 bases between the two germline ends. The CDR3 region has the DNA TGCAGCGTTCAGGGGCCCTCTGGAAACACCATATATTTT. It yields the protein CSVQGPSGNTIYF.

The genes are TRBV27 and TRBJ1-1, with D possibly TRBD1 on 5 matching bases. The length of the CDR3 is 15 residues. V lost 2 bases and J lost 3, with 13 bases in between. Germline V gene data show CDR1 as MNHEY and CDR2 as SMNVEV (reference sequence). The CDR3 protein is CASSLVGGTYTEAFF. For the CDR3, the DNA is TGTGCCAGCAGTTTAGTCGGCGGGACCTACACTGAAGCTTTCTTT.

The chain links TRBV7-2 to TRBJ1-5; 8 nucleotides line up with TRBD1. Germline CDR1 SGHTA, CDR2 FQGNSA. This CDR3 contains 15 residues. The trim removed 6 bases at V and 6 bases at J, leaving 10 bases unmatched. This chain's CDR3 is CASSPQGARGQPQHF. CDR3 DNA: TGTGCCAGCAGTCCCCAGGGGGCCAGGGGTCAGCCCCAGCATTTT.

This CDR3 reads CASSSGPLANYGYTF. DNA of the CDR3: TGTGCCAGTTCCTCCGGGCCTTTAGCTAACTATGGCTACACCTTC. V is TRBV6-4 and J is TRBJ1-2; no reliable D call. The germline V gene has CDR1 MRHNA and CDR2 SNTAGT. V gave up 9 bases and J gave up 0 bases, with 17 bases separating them. This CDR3 is built from 15 residues.

This chain joins TRBV11-2 and TRBJ1-1; 9 nucleotides match TRBD1. CDR3 length equals 19 residues. CDR1 is SGHAT, CDR2 FQNNGV, per germline. The V and J ends lost 5 bases and 5 bases, in that order; junction bases with no gene match: 21. The CDR3 DNA reads TGTGCCAGCAGCCCTGACGCGCCGGGACAGGGTGGATCTGGGACTGAAGCTTTCTTT. Protein: CASSPDAPGQGGSGTEAFF. The full variable domain, completed using reference TRBV11-2 and TRBJ1-1, is EAGVAQSPRYKIIEKRQSVAFWCNPISGHATLYWYQQILGQGPKLLIQFQNNGVVDDSQLPKDRFSAERLKGVDSTLKIQPAKLEDSAVYLCASSPDAPGQGGSGTEAFFGQGTRLTVV.

The V call is TRBV10-2, the J call TRBJ1-2, with 7 bases aligning to TRBD1. CDR1 and CDR2 (germline): WSHSY, SAAADI. The CDR3 spans 15 residues. V lost 2 bases and J lost 3; bases outside the gene matches: 6. The CDR3 DNA reads TGCGCCAGCAGTGAGAGAGACAGGGCCTACTATGGCTACACCTTC. Translation: CASSERDRAYYGYTF.

This clone was counted a few times. The chain employs TRBV19 and TRBJ2-3; D might be TRBD1 or TRBD2, each matching 5 bases. The germline V gene has CDR1 LNHDA and CDR2 SQIVND (reference sequence). V was clipped by 5 bases and J by 3 bases, with 18 bases between them. The CDR3 extends over 16 amino acids. CDR3 region: CASSWAGLSGTDTQYF. The CDR3 DNA reads TGTGCCAGTAGTTGGGCAGGGCTTTCGGGGACAGATACGCAGTATTTT.

This clone occurred a few times. The chain couples TRBV7-2 to TRBJ1-1; D remains ambiguous. The CDR3 loop spans 13 amino acids. CDR1 SGHTA and CDR2 FQGNSA come from the germline V gene. With 1 base removed from V and 2 bases from J, the gap between germline ends came to 5 bases. CDR3 bases: TGTGCCAGCAGCTTAGGTTTTAACACTGAAGCTTTCTTT. Its translation is CASSLGFNTEAFF.

This clone appeared a few times. The V call is TRBV5-1, the J call TRBJ2-7, with TRBD1 matching 10 bases. J lost 6 bases, V lost 1 base, and 7 bases had no gene match. Germline V CDR1 and CDR2: SGHRS, YFSETQ. The CDR3 runs 15 residues. CDR3 amino acids: CASSLTGTGALEQYF. CDR3 sequence (DNA): TGCGCCAGCAGCTTGACAGGGACAGGGGCTCTCGAGCAGTACTTC.

The chain recombines TRBV11-2 with TRBJ2-1, with D maybe TRBD1 (5 bases). From germline, CDR1 is SGHAT and CDR2 FQNNGV. V was cut by 5 bases and J by 9 bases, with 11 bases left in between. The CDR3 spans 12 residues. The CDR3 region is CASSASGIEQFF. The CDR3, as DNA: TGTGCCAGCAGCGCATCAGGGATTGAGCAGTTCTTC.

V gene TRBV7-2 combines with J gene TRBJ1-2; D is ambiguous. This CDR3 is built from 14 residues. Per germline, CDR1 SGHTA and CDR2 FQGNSA. Trimming removed 5 bases at V and 4 bases at J, with 14 bases between. Here the CDR3 reads CASSQLRGVYGYTF. In nucleotides, the CDR3 is TGTGCCAGCAGCCAACTCCGTGGGGTCTATGGCTACACCTTC.

The genes are TRBV6-1 and TRBJ1-5, with 7 positions matching TRBD1. The germline V gene encodes CDR1 MNHNS and CDR2 SASEGT. Unmatched junction bases numbered 3, after V lost 3 bases and J lost 4 bases. The CDR3 spans 14 residues. The CDR3 is CASSDLQGNQPQHF. The CDR3 DNA sequence: TGTGCCAGCAGTGATCTACAGGGGAATCAGCCCCAGCATTTT.

This chain connects TRBV7-2 to TRBJ1-1; D remains ambiguous. This CDR3 has 12 amino acids. V lost 4 bases and J lost 6, with 9 bases in between. Germline CDR1 is SGHTA and CDR2 is FQGNSA. CDR3 nucleotide sequence: TGTGCCAGCAGCTACCAAAACTCTGAAGCTTTCTTT. The encoded protein is CASSYQNSEAFF.

The chain has TRBV11-2 and TRBJ2-7, with 9 bases fitting TRBD1. With 0 bases clipped from V and 4 bases from J, the junction kept 10 bases outside the gene matches. CDR1 is SGHAT, CDR2 FQNNGV, per germline. The CDR3 covers 17 residues. In DNA form, the CDR3 reads TGTGCCAGCAGCTTAGACCACTTTGCCGGGACAGGGTACGAGCAGTACTTC. This codes for CASSLDHFAGTGYEQYF.

This chain links TRBV29-1 with TRBJ1-2; D perhaps matches TRBD1 (6 bases). Deletions cut 4 bases from V and 7 bases from J, with 16 bases between. CDR1 and CDR2 from the germline V gene are SQVTM and ANQGSEA. The CDR3 extends over 13 amino acids. The CDR3 protein is CSVGRGHEVGYTF. CDR3 nucleotides: TGCAGCGTTGGCAGGGGCCATGAAGTTGGCTACACCTTC.

This chain links TRBV6-5 with TRBJ2-7; tentatively, D is TRBD1 (5 bases). Trimming cost V 2 bases and J 3 bases, with 14 bases left between them. The CDR3 contains 15 residues. Germline CDR1 MNHEY, CDR2 SVGAGI. CDR3 protein: CASSYGAGNYYEQYF. CDR3 sequence (DNA): TGTGCCAGCAGTTACGGGGCCGGAAATTACTACGAGCAGTACTTC.